A selection of T cell receptor beta chains follows, all from one sample in a study of CD8 T cell repertoires and HIV-1 epitope variants. Their antigens are not known. The repertoire was sequenced with immunoSEQ multiplex PCR; TCRdb's copy has only in-frame clones and lacks some. Here the sample spans more than 4,000 clones, 50% to 80% being singletons. The source material was cultured CD8+ T cells derived from PBMCs. Every receptor here comes from a male donor with HIV. Each CDR3 is given with its conserved first and last residue. A D gene is named only where the DNA matches it firmly. The size of a clone is reported for some rows only, either as once, few or many, or as a class for expanded clones.

.	TRBJ2-3	TRBV9	TRBD2	CASSVVTSGADTQYF	TGTGCCAGCAGCGTTGTGACTAGCGGCGCAGATACGCAGTATTTT
.	TRBJ2-1	TRBV30	.	CAWSVSLSDEQFF	TGTGCCTGGAGTGTATCATTGTCCGATGAGCAGTTCTTC
few	TRBJ2-7	TRBV4-2	TRBD2	CASSQAGGQQYF	TGTGCCAGCAGCCAAGCGGGGGGACAGCAGTACTTC
.	TRBJ1-1	TRBV21-1	.	CASSPTIDTIRTEAFF	TGTGCCAGCAGCCCAACGATAGACACAATTCGCACTGAAGCTTTCTTT
.	TRBJ2-7	TRBV2	.	CASSVQSYEQYF	TGTGCCAGCAGTGTTCAGAGCTACGAGCAGTACTTC
.	TRBJ2-7	TRBV6-5	.	CASSNRGGDYEQYF	TGTGCCAGCAGTAATAGAGGGGGGGACTACGAGCAGTACTTC
.	TRBJ1-2	TRBV29-1	TRBD1	CSVLDREDYGYTF	TGCAGCGTTTTGGACAGGGAGGACTATGGCTACACCTTC
.	TRBJ2-7	TRBV7-9	.	CASSPRGVLDEQYF	TGTGCCAGCAGCCCCAGAGGTGTCTTGGACGAGCAGTACTTC
.	TRBJ2-1	TRBV5-6	TRBD1	CASSFGAQGAHNEQFF	TGTGCCAGCAGCTTTGGGGCCCAGGGGGCACACAATGAGCAGTTCTTC
.	TRBJ1-2	TRBV7-3	.	CASSLDNRGNYGYTF	TGTGCCAGCAGCTTAGATAACCGGGGGAACTATGGCTACACCTTC
once	TRBJ2-3	TRBV28	.	CASSLWDETPEDTQYF	TGTGCCAGCAGTTTATGGGATGAGACTCCGGAGGATACGCAGTATTTT
.	TRBJ2-7	TRBV4-1	.	CASSRGGLADEQYF	TGCGCCAGCAGCCGAGGGGGGCTAGCTGACGAGCAGTACTTC
few	TRBJ1-4	TRBV27	.	CASSLFSGVGEKLFF	TGTGCCAGCAGTTTATTTTCAGGGGTCGGCGAAAAACTGTTTTTT
once	TRBJ2-7	TRBV28	.	CASSLSQGTLSYEQYF	TGTGCCAGCAGTTTATCACAGGGAACCCTCTCCTACGAGCAGTACTTC
few	TRBJ2-7	TRBV7-2	TRBD1	CASSSRSGTASYEQYF	TGTGCCAGCAGCTCGCGATCCGGGACAGCATCCTACGAGCAGTACTTC
.	TRBJ2-1	TRBV27	.	CASSLEASYNEQFF	TGTGCCAGCAGCCTAGAGGCCTCCTACAATGAGCAGTTCTTC
.	TRBJ1-1	TRBV19	.	CASSGGTLNTEAFF	TGTGCCAGTAGTGGTGGCACCCTGAACACTGAAGCTTTCTTT
.	TRBJ2-3	TRBV28	TRBD2	CASSLGLAGGIGTDTQYF	TGTGCCAGCAGTTTAGGACTAGCGGGGGGGATCGGCACAGATACGCAGTATTTT
.	TRBJ2-2	TRBV27	TRBD2	CASSDKAGGTGELFF	TGTGCCAGCAGCGACAAAGCGGGGGGAACCGGGGAGCTGTTTTTT
.	TRBJ2-2	TRBV5-5	TRBD2	CASSPTGGGELFF	TGTGCCAGCAGCCCCACGGGGGGCGGGGAGCTGTTTTTT
.	TRBJ2-5	TRBV7-6	TRBD2	CASSYGTSLQETQYF	TGTGCCAGCAGTTACGGGACTAGCCTGCAAGAGACCCAGTACTTC
.	TRBJ1-2	TRBV4-1	.	CASSQGIVVAF	TGCGCCAGCAGCCAAGGGATCGTCGTAGCCTTC
.	TRBJ1-2	TRBV9	.	CASSRRTGNGYTF	TGTGCCAGCAGCCGCCGGACGGGCAATGGCTACACCTTC
.	TRBJ1-4	TRBV4-2	TRBD1	CASSQEGQENEKLFF	TGTGCCAGCAGCCAAGAGGGACAGGAGAATGAAAAACTGTTTTTT
.	TRBJ2-7	TRBV28	.	CASKSPYEQYF	TGTGCCAGCAAGTCGCCCTACGAGCAGTACTTC
.	TRBJ2-7	TRBV6-1	TRBD1	CASSEAGTGGSPYEQYF	TGTGCCAGCAGTGAAGCTGGGACAGGGGGTAGTCCCTACGAGCAGTACTTC
.	TRBJ2-7	TRBV5-6	.	CASSSLVEGPYEQYF	TGTGCCAGCAGTTCCCTCGTTGAGGGGCCCTACGAGCAGTACTTC
.	TRBJ2-4	TRBV21-1	.	CASSIKGGPSKHRYF	TGTGCCAGCAGCATCAAAGGGGGTCCGTCCAAACACCGGTACTTC
.	TRBJ2-3	TRBV7-6	.	CASNSGDGITDTQYF	TGTGCCAGCAACTCTGGGGACGGGATCACAGATACGCAGTATTTT
.	TRBJ2-7	TRBV19	.	CASSIGSAGYEQYF	TGTGCCAGTAGTATAGGTTCGGCAGGGTACGAGCAGTACTTC
.	TRBJ2-2	TRBV10-3	.	CAISESLRVEGELFF	TGTGCCATCAGTGAGTCTCTACGGGTGGAAGGGGAGCTGTTTTTT
once	TRBJ2-3	TRBV27	TRBD2	CASSPSGGGTDTQYF	TGTGCCAGCAGTCCCTCCGGCGGGGGGACAGATACGCAGTATTTT
.	TRBJ1-1	TRBV11-1	.	CASSLFRQRNTEAFF	TGTGCCAGCAGCTTGTTTCGACAGAGGAACACTGAAGCTTTCTTT
once	TRBJ2-3	TRBV6-5	TRBD2	CASSYRTSGGQDTQYF	TGTGCCAGCAGTTACCGGACTAGCGGGGGACAAGATACGCAGTATTTT
once	TRBJ2-2	TRBV2	TRBD1	CASISRWDSPNTGELFF	TGTGCCAGCATTAGTCGTTGGGACAGCCCGAACACCGGGGAGCTGTTTTTT
.	TRBJ2-7	TRBV6-5	.	CASSPNRLRFYGQYF	TGTGCCAGCAGCCCCAATCGTCTCAGGTTTTATGGGCAGTACTTC
.	TRBJ1-2	TRBV7-8	.	CASSLGRGSGGYTF	TGTGCCAGCAGCTTAGGTAGGGGCTCCGGTGGCTACACCTTC
.	TRBJ2-1	TRBV5-6	TRBD2	CASSLVTSAYYNEQFF	TGTGCCAGCAGCTTGGTTACTAGCGCGTACTACAATGAGCAGTTCTTC
.	TRBJ2-7	TRBV7-8	.	CASSLGNFLHYEQYF	TGTGCCAGCAGCTTAGGTAACTTCCTACACTACGAGCAGTACTTC
.	TRBJ1-3	TRBV28	.	CASSFLIGEGRNGNTIYF	TGTGCCAGCAGTTTCCTAATCGGGGAGGGAAGAAATGGAAACACCATATATTTT
.	TRBJ2-1	TRBV7-9	.	CASSGDLNNEQFF	TGTGCCAGCAGCGGGGACCTAAACAATGAGCAGTTCTTC
few	TRBJ2-2	TRBV28	.	CASGLSAGELFF	TGTGCCAGCGGGTTGTCTGCCGGGGAGCTGTTTTTT
.	TRBJ2-1	TRBV6-4	TRBD2	CASSDSSGGANEQFF	TGTGCCAGCAGTGACTCTAGCGGGGGGGCCAATGAGCAGTTCTTC
.	TRBJ2-2	TRBV28	TRBD2	CATGTSETGELFF	TGTGCCACCGGGACTAGCGAGACCGGGGAGCTGTTTTTT
.	TRBJ1-5	TRBV19	.	CASSIRGNNQPQHF	TGTGCCAGTAGTATACGGGGGAACAATCAGCCCCAGCATTTT
once	TRBJ1-1	TRBV2	.	CASLRDMNTEAFF	TGTGCCAGCCTCAGGGACATGAACACTGAAGCTTTCTTT
few	TRBJ2-7	TRBV4-3	TRBD1	CASSQETGAHYEQYF	TGCGCCAGCAGCCAAGAGACAGGGGCCCACTACGAGCAGTACTTC
.	TRBJ2-5	TRBV5-6	TRBD2	CASSLLAGVEETQYF	TGTGCCAGCAGCTTGCTAGCGGGGGTGGAAGAGACCCAGTACTTC
.	TRBJ2-2	TRBV19	TRBD2	CASSIVGLVAGELFF	TGTGCCAGTAGTATAGTTGGACTAGTCGCCGGGGAGCTGTTTTTT
.	TRBJ2-2	TRBV7-8	TRBD1	CASSLSWPGQGRTGELFF	TGTGCCAGCAGCCTGAGTTGGCCGGGACAGGGTCGGACCGGGGAGCTGTTTTTT
.	TRBJ2-1	TRBV19	.	CASSIGDYNEQFF	TGTGCCAGTAGTATCGGGGATTACAATGAGCAGTTCTTC
few	TRBJ1-1	TRBV29-1	TRBD1	CSARTGDTEAFF	TGCAGCGCGAGGACAGGGGACACTGAAGCTTTCTTT
.	TRBJ1-2	TRBV2	.	CASTAGSTYDYGYTF	TGTGCCAGCACTGCAGGGTCAACATACGACTATGGCTACACCTTC
.	TRBJ1-1	TRBV27	.	CASSLPGGVGAFF	TGTGCCAGCAGTTTACCCGGCGGGGTCGGAGCTTTCTTT
.	TRBJ2-2	TRBV2	TRBD2	CASRGGAANTGELFF	TGTGCCAGCAGGGGAGGGGCCGCCAACACCGGGGAGCTGTTTTTT
.	TRBJ1-2	TRBV10-3	TRBD1	CALGTGGDGYTF	TGTGCCCTCGGGACAGGGGGCGATGGCTACACCTTC
.	TRBJ1-1	TRBV5-8	.	CASSHKWVNTEAFF	TGTGCCAGCAGCCACAAATGGGTGAACACTGAAGCTTTCTTT
.	TRBJ1-2	TRBV27	.	CASSITGGTYGYTF	TGTGCCAGCAGTATAACAGGAGGGACTTATGGCTACACCTTC
.	TRBJ1-4	TRBV2	.	CASSMGSQRRDEKLFF	TGTGCCAGCAGTATGGGCTCACAGAGAAGGGATGAAAAACTGTTTTTT